This entry lists 24 T cell receptor beta chains sequenced from one sample in a study of blood T cell repertoires in COVID-19. Here immunoSEQ multiplex PCR was the method, and the copy in TCRdb shows in-frame clones only, minus some. The sample holds roughly 200,000 clones, around 78% seen once. Material for sequencing was peripheral blood. Receptor source: an elderly woman with active or convalescent COVID-19.

The V call is TRBV6-5, the J call TRBJ1-5, with 7 bases fitting TRBD1. CDR3 length equals 13 residues. Trimming cost V 9 bases and J 3 bases; bases outside gene matches: 5. Germline values: CDR1 MNHEY, CDR2 SVGAGI. CDR3 DNA sequence: TGTGCCAGTCTAGGACAGGTCAATCAGCCCCAGCATTTT. This translates into CASLGQVNQPQHF.

The genes are TRBV10-3 and TRBJ2-6, with a tentative D call TRBD2 (5 bases). Germline CDR1 reads ENHRY; CDR2 reads SYGVKD. This CDR3 spans 18 amino acids. V was shortened by 4 bases and J by 0 bases, with 16 bases between the two germline ends. DNA of the CDR3: TGTGCCATCAGTGCTGGCAGGACGGGGAGCTCTGGGGCCAACGTCCTGACTTTC. The encoded protein is CAISAGRTGSSGANVLTF.

Written as DNA, the CDR3 is TGTGCCAGCAGCTTAATAGGCGGGTTCTCCTACAATGAGCAGTTCTTC. Residues: CASSLIGGFSYNEQFF. This chain connects TRBV7-8 to TRBJ2-1; a weak D match, TRBD2 (5 bases). CDR3 length: 16 amino acids. From germline, CDR1 is SGHVS and CDR2 FQNEAQ. The V end was cut by 2 bases, the J end by 0 bases, with 11 bases between.

V and J are TRBV5-1 and TRBJ2-3; TRBD1 agrees at 8 bases. J lost 3 bases, V lost 6 bases, and 6 bases had no gene match. Germline CDR1 and CDR2: SGHRS and YFSETQ. The CDR3 spans 14 residues. The CDR3 sequence: CASTPRQGTDTQYF. The CDR3 DNA is TGCGCCAGCACCCCACGACAGGGGACAGATACGCAGTATTTT.

The rearrangement links TRBV6-5 to TRBJ1-1, with D possibly TRBD1 on 6 matching bases. Trimming removed 6 bases from V and 5 bases from J, with 16 bases in between. The CDR3 covers 14 residues. From germline, CDR1 is MNHEY and CDR2 SVGAGI. The CDR3 region is CASSLFQGTTEAFF. Here the CDR3 DNA reads TGTGCCAGCAGCCTATTTCAGGGGACGACTGAAGCTTTCTTT.

This clone showed up just a few times. V gene TRBV4-3 combines with J gene TRBJ1-4; 7 nucleotides align to TRBD1. CDR3 length equals 18 residues. CDR1 LGHNA and CDR2 YSLEER come from the germline V gene. After removal of 0 bases from V and 4 bases from J, the junction contained 11 bases not matched to a gene. The CDR3 coding sequence is TGCGCCAGCAGCCAAGATCTTCCCACAGGGGTTATTAATGAAAAACTGTTTTTT. Protein product: CASSQDLPTGVINEKLFF.

This chain joins TRBV25-1 and TRBJ1-6; possible D gene TRBD1, 5 bases. The CDR3 covers 14 residues. CDR1 MGHDK and CDR2 SYGVNS come from the germline V gene. V was trimmed by 4 bases and J by 6 bases, leaving 10 bases between them. The CDR3 sequence is CASSGRQFNSPLHF. Here the CDR3 DNA reads TGTGCCAGCAGTGGGAGACAGTTTAATTCACCCCTCCACTTT.

The chain has TRBV7-9 and TRBJ2-7; 10 bases fit TRBD1. The germline gives CDR1 SEHNR, CDR2 FQNEAQ (reference sequence). The CDR3 contains 15 residues. With V trimmed by 5 bases and J by 2 bases, 6 bases remained unmatched. CDR3 in DNA: TGTGCCAGCAGCGCACCAGGGACAGGGGCCTACGAGCAGTACTTC. Its translation: CASSAPGTGAYEQYF. Using reference TRBV7-9 and TRBJ2-7 for the parts outside the CDR3, the full variable domain is DTGVSQNPRHKITKRGQNVTFRCDPISEHNRLYWYRQTLGQGPEFLTYFQNEAQLEKSRLLSDRFSAERPKGSFSTLEIQRTEQGDSAMYLCASSAPGTGAYEQYFGPGTRLTVT.

The chain carries TRBV24-1 and TRBJ1-5, with 7 nucleotides matching TRBD1. The germline V gene encodes CDR1 KGHDR and CDR2 SFDVKD. V was clipped by 12 bases and J by 3 bases; unmatched bases: 16. This CDR3 region has 16 residues. CDR3 DNA sequence: TGTGCCGCCCACTTTAACAAAGACAGGGACAATCAGCCCCAGCATTTT. It specifies CAAHFNKDRDNQPQHF.

The J gene is TRBJ2-2, the V gene TRBV10-3; 7 nucleotides agree with TRBD1. The length of the CDR3 is 16 residues. Looked up from germline, CDR1 is ENHRY and CDR2 is SYGVKD. The V gene end was trimmed by 5 bases and the J gene end by 0 bases; junction bases not matched to a gene: 6. CDR3 in DNA: TGTGCCATCAGTCTAACCGGGACAGCGAACACCGGGGAGCTGTTTTTT. This encodes CAISLTGTANTGELFF.

This sequence joins TRBV3-1 (or the pseudogene TRBV3-2) and TRBJ1-6; 7 bases map to TRBD1. Germline lookup yields CDR1 LGHDT and CDR2 YNNKEL (reference sequence). V shed 4 bases, J shed 10 bases, and the junction held 7 bases outside the gene matches. The CDR3 spans 14 residues. DNA for the CDR3: TGTGCCAGCAGCCCCTCCACAGGGGAATCACCCCTCCACTTT. It translates to CASSPSTGESPLHF.

The CDR3 spells CASSQDRARNYGYTF. The CDR3 coding sequence is TGTGCCAGCAGCCAAGACAGGGCTCGCAACTATGGCTACACCTTC. This rearrangement joins TRBV7-2 to TRBJ1-2, with 7 bases aligning to TRBD1. Germline V CDR1 and CDR2: SGHTA, FQGNSA. The CDR3 runs to 15 residues. V lost 5 bases, J lost 2 bases, and 8 bases stayed unmatched.

This chain connects TRBV6-2 or TRBV6-3 to TRBJ1-6; tentatively, D is TRBD1 (5 bases). V lost 4 bases to trimming and J lost 7 bases, with 8 bases between them. CDR3 length: 13 amino acids. Per the germline V gene, CDR1 is MNHEY and CDR2 is SVGEGT. CDR3 region: CASSSGGNSPLHF. The CDR3 nucleotides are TGTGCCAGCAGTTCGGGGGGGAATTCACCCCTCCACTTT.

CDR3 in DNA: TGTGCCAGCAGGGCACATGGGAACACCGGGGAGCTGTTTTTT. Its protein is CASRAHGNTGELFF. V gene TRBV6-5 combines with J gene TRBJ2-2; D is unresolved. V lost 6 bases and J 1 base, leaving 9 bases between the germline ends. Germline values: CDR1 MNHEY, CDR2 SVGAGI. The CDR3 totals 14 residues.

This clone was recorded a few times. This rearrangement joins TRBV27 to TRBJ1-2, with 8 bases that match TRBD1. Germline CDR1 MNHEY, CDR2 SMNVEV (reference sequence). Losses at the gene ends were 4 bases for V and 3 bases for J; bases not matched to a gene: 7. The CDR3 is 15 residues long. The CDR3 is CASSSRQGFDYGYTF. CDR3 nucleotide sequence: TGTGCCAGCAGTTCAAGACAGGGGTTTGACTATGGCTACACCTTC.

With respect to this clone: Other DNA sequences in the same sample also yield this CDR3. The genes are TRBV28 and TRBJ1-2, with 8 bases identical to TRBD1. The germline V gene has CDR1 MDHEN and CDR2 SYDVKM. The CDR3 runs to 14 residues. J gave up 7 bases and V 6 bases, and 10 bases lay outside the gene matches. The CDR3 loop reads CASSQGQGAGGYTF. The CDR3 nucleotides are TGTGCCAGCAGCCAGGGGCAGGGGGCAGGTGGCTACACCTTC.

The CDR3, as DNA: TGTGCCAGCAGACTCGCGGGGGCGAACACCGGGGAGCTGTTTTTT. It yields the protein CASRLAGANTGELFF. The chain combines TRBV28 with TRBJ2-2; 7 bases map to TRBD2. J was trimmed by 0 bases and V by 6 bases; bases with no gene match: 4. This CDR3 has 15 residues. The germline V gene encodes CDR1 MDHEN and CDR2 SYDVKM.

This chain joins TRBV29-1 and TRBJ1-2; TRBD1 aligns across 7 bases. The CDR3 totals 13 residues. The V and J ends lost 4 bases and 4 bases, in that order; junction bases with no gene match: 6. Germline V gene lookup returns CDR1 SQVTM and CDR2 ANQGSEA. CDR3 residues: CSVAQGGGYGYTF. Written as DNA, the CDR3 is TGCAGCGTTGCGCAGGGGGGCGGCTATGGCTACACCTTC.

This chain connects TRBV3-1 (or the pseudogene TRBV3-2) to TRBJ1-4, with unresolved D. V was clipped by 0 bases and J by 7 bases, with 9 bases between them. The CDR3 has 14 amino acids. Germline assignment: CDR1 LGHDT and CDR2 YNNKEL (reference sequence). CDR3 residues: CASSQDPGSEKLFF. The DNA for the CDR3 is TGTGCCAGCAGCCAAGATCCCGGGAGTGAAAAACTGTTTTTT.

This rearrangement joins TRBV9 to TRBJ2-1; TRBD1 agrees at 10 bases. The germline V gene encodes CDR1 SGDLS and CDR2 YYNGEE. The length of the CDR3 is 14 residues. Trimming at V came to 10 bases and at J to 7 bases, leaving 11 bases not matched to a gene. CDR3 amino acids: CAGGGQGIGNEQFF. Written as DNA, the CDR3 is TGTGCCGGCGGGGGACAGGGGATCGGGAATGAGCAGTTCTTC.

The chain is built from TRBV7-6 and TRBJ1-2; 7 nucleotides match TRBD1. Germline CDR1 reads SGHVS; CDR2 reads FNYEAQ. The CDR3 covers 19 residues. J gave up 2 bases and V 5 bases, and 20 bases lay outside the gene matches. The DNA for the CDR3 is TGTGCCAGCAGCCCCAACCCCGGGACAGTTCGGCGGGTAAACTATGGCTACACCTTC. Translating it yields CASSPNPGTVRRVNYGYTF.

The V gene is TRBV13, the J gene TRBJ1-6; TRBD1 aligns across 7 bases. V lost 4 bases to trimming and J lost 7 bases; unmatched junction nucleotides: 10. The CDR3 has 16 residues. The germline V gene encodes CDR1 PRHDT and CDR2 FYEKMQ (reference sequence). This CDR3 is CASSSLRGLENSPLHF. CDR3 sequence (DNA): TGTGCCAGCAGCTCCCTAAGGGGGCTCGAGAATTCACCCCTCCACTTT.

V usage is TRBV5-1 and J usage is TRBJ2-5; no firm D call. Germline assignment: CDR1 SGHRS and CDR2 YFSETQ. The CDR3 runs to 15 residues. V lost 0 bases and J 3 bases, leaving 12 bases between the germline ends. Here the CDR3 DNA reads TGCGCCAGCAGCTTGGAGCCCACCCTGGAAGAGACCCAGTACTTC. Its protein product is CASSLEPTLEETQYF. The whole variable domain, filled in from reference TRBV5-1 and TRBJ2-5, reads KAGVTQTPRYLIKTRGQQVTLSCSPISGHRSVSWYQQTPGQGLQFLFEYFSETQRNKGNFPGRFSGRQFSNSRSEMNVSTLELGDSALYLCASSLEPTLEETQYFGPGTRLLVL.

This chain connects TRBV5-1 to TRBJ2-3; a weak D match, TRBD1 (6 bases). The germline V gene has CDR1 SGHRS and CDR2 YFSETQ. V lost 4 bases, J lost 0 bases, and 9 bases lay in between. The CDR3 sequence is 14 residues long. CDR3 region: CASSQQGSTDTQYF. The CDR3, as DNA: TGCGCCAGCAGCCAGCAGGGGAGCACAGATACGCAGTATTTT.